This T cell receptor beta chain emerged from a study of shared clonotypes between healthy human individuals. The trim removed 1 base at V and 4 bases at J, leaving 3 bases unmatched. From germline, CDR1 is MNHNS and CDR2 SASEGT. The length of the CDR3 is 15 residues. Terminally differentiated effector memory CD45RA+ cells were excluded from the naive CD8 cells, which were CD45RO-negative and positively selected for CCR7. Study donors comprised healthy, HIV-negative adults devoid of recent acute infection or vaccination. Study-wide results and caveats: The sampled material consisted only of blood, and tissue repertoires are likely to differ. Naive subsets generally exceeded memory subsets in estimated richness. It was the non-shared clonotypes that had lower generation probabilities than clonotypes shared by all four donors.

Comment on this clone: Its antigen remains unknown.

Here immunoSEQ multiplex PCR was the method, and the copy in TCRdb shows in-frame clones only, minus some. The table shows approximately 2,000,000 clones, with roughly 93% occurring only once. The sequence was obtained from a young man in good health. Some clones in this sample may be carry-over from other donors' samples. The source material was naive CD8+ T cells from PBMCs. The gene calls are TRBV6-1 and TRBJ1-5; TRBD1 matches at 8 bases. CDR3 protein: CASSEGQGWNQPQHF. In DNA, the CDR3 is TGTGCCAGCAGTGAAGGACAGGGGTGGAATCAGCCCCAGCATTTT.